The T cell receptor (beta chain) under discussion was sequenced for a study of CD8+ T cells in alopecia areata. Study-wide findings and caveats: The study found tofacitinib significantly decreased scalp clonality and expanded CD8+ clones among the top 100. A large proportion of expanded lesional clones were detected persisting in scalp and blood during tofacitinib.

The treatment is: oral pan-JAK inhibitor, 5-10 mg twice daily. The investigators collected lesional scalp punch biopsies and peripheral blood from alopecia areata patients. On this clone itself: The antigen is not known.

cDNA prepared by RNA extraction and subsequent reverse transcription served as the template for sequencing. Method: immunoSEQ multiplex PCR; TCRdb's copy keeps in-frame clones and lacks some. The repertoire holds under 250,000 clones, with approximately 57% as singletons. Germline V gene data show CDR1 as MNHEY and CDR2 as SMNVEV (reference sequence). This CDR3 is 14 amino acids long. Trimming stripped 0 bases from V and 13 bases from J, with 13 bases between. Sequencing was performed on CD4+ T cells sorted from blood, taken at week 4, from a patient treated with tofacitinib. The receptor was derived from a human donor with alopecia areata. The rearrangement uses TRBV27 and TRBJ1-6, with D unclear. The DNA for the CDR3 is TGTGCCAGCAGTTTATCGTTCCCCTCCACCCCCCTCCACTTT. Its translation is CASSLSFPSTPLHF.